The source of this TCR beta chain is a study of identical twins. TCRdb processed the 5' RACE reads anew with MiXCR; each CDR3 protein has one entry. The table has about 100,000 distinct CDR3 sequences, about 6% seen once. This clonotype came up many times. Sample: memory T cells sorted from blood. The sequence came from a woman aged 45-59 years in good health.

The CDR3 spells CSVESPRRGTDTQYF. CDR3 DNA: TGCAGCGTTGAATCCCCCCGGCGAGGTACAGATACGCAGTATTTT. The chain is built from TRBV29-1 and TRBJ2-3; D is uncertain. V dropped 2 bases and J dropped 3 bases, with 15 bases sitting between them. This CDR3 spans 15 amino acids. Germline assignment: CDR1 SQVTM and CDR2 ANQGSEA.